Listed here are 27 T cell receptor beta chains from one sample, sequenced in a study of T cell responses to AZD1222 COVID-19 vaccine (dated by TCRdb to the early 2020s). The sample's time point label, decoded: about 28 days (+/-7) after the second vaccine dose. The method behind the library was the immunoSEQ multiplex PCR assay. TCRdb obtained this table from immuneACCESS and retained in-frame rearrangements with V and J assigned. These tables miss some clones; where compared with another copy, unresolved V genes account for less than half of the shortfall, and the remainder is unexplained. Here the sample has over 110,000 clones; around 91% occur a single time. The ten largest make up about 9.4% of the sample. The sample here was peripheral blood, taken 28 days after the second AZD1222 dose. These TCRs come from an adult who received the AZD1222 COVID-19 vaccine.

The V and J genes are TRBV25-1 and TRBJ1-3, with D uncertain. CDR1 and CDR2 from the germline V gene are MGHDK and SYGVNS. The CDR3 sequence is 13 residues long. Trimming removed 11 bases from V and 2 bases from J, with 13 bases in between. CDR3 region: CACLAATGNTIYF. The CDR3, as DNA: TGTGCCTGCCTTGCCGCCACTGGAAACACCATATATTTT.

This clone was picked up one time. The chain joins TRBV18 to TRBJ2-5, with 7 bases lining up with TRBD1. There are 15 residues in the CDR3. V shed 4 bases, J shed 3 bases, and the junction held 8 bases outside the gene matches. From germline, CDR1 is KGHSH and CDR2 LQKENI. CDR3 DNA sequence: TGTGCCAGCTCACGGAGACAGGGTCGGGAAGAGACCCAGTACTTC. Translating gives CASSRRQGREETQYF.

CDR3 in amino acids: CASSPDVGTTEAFF. In nucleotides, the CDR3 is TGTGCCAGCAGCCCCGACGTGGGGACCACTGAAGCTTTCTTT. The J gene is TRBJ1-1, the V gene TRBV3-1 (or the pseudogene TRBV3-2); maybe TRBD1 (5 bases). V was clipped by 4 bases and J by 4 bases, with 13 bases between them. CDR3 size: 14 residues. Germline assignment: CDR1 LGHDT and CDR2 YNNKEL (reference sequence).

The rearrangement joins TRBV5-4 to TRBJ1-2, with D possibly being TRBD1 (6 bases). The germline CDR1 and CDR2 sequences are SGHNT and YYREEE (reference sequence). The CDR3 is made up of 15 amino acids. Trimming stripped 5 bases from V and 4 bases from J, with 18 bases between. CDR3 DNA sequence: TGTGCCAGCAGTAATCCGGGACAAGCGGTCTATGGCTACACCTTC. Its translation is CASSNPGQAVYGYTF.

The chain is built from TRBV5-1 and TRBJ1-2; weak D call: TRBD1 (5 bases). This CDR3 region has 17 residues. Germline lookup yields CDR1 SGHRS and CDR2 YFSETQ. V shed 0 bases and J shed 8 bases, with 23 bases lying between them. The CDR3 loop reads CASSLGFVQGATIGYTF. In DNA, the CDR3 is TGCGCCAGCAGCTTGGGTTTTGTCCAGGGAGCTACGATAGGCTACACCTTC.

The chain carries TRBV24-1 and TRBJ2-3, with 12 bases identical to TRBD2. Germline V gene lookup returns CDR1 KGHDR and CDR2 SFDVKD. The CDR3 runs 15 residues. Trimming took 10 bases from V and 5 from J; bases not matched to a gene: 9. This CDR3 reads CATTTSGGGRDTQYF. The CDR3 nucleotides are TGTGCCACGACGACTAGCGGGGGAGGAAGAGATACGCAGTATTTT.

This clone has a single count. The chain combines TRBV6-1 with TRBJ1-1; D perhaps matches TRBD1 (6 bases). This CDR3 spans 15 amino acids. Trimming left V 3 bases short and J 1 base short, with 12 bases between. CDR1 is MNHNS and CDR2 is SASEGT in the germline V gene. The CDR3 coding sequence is TGTGCCAGCAGTGATTACAACAGGGCGAACACTGAAGCTTTCTTT. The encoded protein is CASSDYNRANTEAFF.

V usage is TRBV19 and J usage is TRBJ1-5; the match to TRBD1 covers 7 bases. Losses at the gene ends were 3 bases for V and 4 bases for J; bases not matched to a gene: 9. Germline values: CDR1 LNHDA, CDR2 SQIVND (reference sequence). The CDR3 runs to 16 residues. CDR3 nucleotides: TGTGCCAGTAGTATTAAATTAGGGGGCCGGAATCAGCCCCAGCATTTT. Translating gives CASSIKLGGRNQPQHF.

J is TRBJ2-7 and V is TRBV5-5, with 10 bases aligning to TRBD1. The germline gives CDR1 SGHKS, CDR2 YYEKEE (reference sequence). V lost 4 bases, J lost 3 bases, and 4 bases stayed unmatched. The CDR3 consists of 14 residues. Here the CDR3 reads CASSLWDRGYEQYF. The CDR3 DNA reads TGTGCCAGCAGCCTATGGGACAGGGGCTACGAGCAGTACTTC.

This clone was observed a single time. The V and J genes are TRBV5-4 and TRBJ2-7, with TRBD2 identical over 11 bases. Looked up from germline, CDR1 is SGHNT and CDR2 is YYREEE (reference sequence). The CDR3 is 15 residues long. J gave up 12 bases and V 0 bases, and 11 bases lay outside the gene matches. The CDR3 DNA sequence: TGTGCCAGCAGCTTGGGACTAGCGGGAAGCTACGAGTTGTACTTC. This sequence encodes CASSLGLAGSYELYF.

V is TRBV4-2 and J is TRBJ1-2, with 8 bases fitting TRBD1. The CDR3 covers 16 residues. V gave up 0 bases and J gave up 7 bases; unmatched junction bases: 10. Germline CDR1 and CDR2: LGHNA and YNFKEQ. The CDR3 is CASSQDGGDRLLGYTF. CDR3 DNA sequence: TGTGCCAGCAGCCAAGATGGGGGGGACAGGTTACTTGGCTACACCTTC.

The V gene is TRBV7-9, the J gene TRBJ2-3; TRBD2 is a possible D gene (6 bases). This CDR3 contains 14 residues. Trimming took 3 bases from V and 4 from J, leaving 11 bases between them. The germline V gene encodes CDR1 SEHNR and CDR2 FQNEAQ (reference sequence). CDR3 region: CASSLGLSADTQYF. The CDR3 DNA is TGTGCCAGCAGCTTGGGACTGTCGGCAGATACGCAGTATTTT.

DNA for the CDR3: TGTGCCAGCAGCCCGGGGACAGACTCTGGAAACACCATATATTTT. Its protein is CASSPGTDSGNTIYF. This sequence joins TRBV3-1 (or the pseudogene TRBV3-2) and TRBJ1-3, with TRBD1 matching 7 bases. This CDR3 region has 15 residues. The J segment lost 0 bases and the V segment lost 4 bases, leaving 3 bases of the junction unmatched. In germline, CDR1 is LGHDT, CDR2 YNNKEL (reference sequence).

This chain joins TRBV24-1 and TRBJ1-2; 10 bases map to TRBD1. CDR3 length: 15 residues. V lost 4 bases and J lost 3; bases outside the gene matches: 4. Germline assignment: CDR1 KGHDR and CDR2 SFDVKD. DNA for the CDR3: TGTGCCACCAGTGACCCCGGGACAGGGGACTATGGCTACACCTTC. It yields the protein CATSDPGTGDYGYTF.

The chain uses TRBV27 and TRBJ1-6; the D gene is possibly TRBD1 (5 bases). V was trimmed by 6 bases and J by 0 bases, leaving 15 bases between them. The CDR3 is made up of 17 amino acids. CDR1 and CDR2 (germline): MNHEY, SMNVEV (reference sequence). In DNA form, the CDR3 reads TGTGCCAGCAGCGAGAATTATGGGGGCTCCTATAATTCACCCCTCCACTTT. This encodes CASSENYGGSYNSPLHF.

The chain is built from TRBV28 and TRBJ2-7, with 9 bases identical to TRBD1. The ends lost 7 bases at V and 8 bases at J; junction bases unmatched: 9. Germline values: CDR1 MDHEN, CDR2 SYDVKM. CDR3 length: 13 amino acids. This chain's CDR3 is CASKRTGAPQQYV. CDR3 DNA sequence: TGTGCCAGCAAAAGGACAGGGGCCCCCCAGCAGTACGTC.

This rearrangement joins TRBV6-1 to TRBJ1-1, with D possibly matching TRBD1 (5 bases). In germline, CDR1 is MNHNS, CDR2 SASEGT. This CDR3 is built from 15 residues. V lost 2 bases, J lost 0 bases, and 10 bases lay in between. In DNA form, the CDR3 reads TGTGCCAGCAGTGAACGGGGCACCATGAACACTGAAGCTTTCTTT. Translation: CASSERGTMNTEAFF.

DNA of the CDR3: TGTGCCTGGAGTGGGACCGAGAACTATGGCTACACCTTC. Amino acid sequence: CAWSGTENYGYTF. This rearrangement joins TRBV30 to TRBJ1-2, with D unresolved. CDR1 and CDR2 from the germline V gene are GTSNPN and SVGIG (reference sequence). Deletions cut 1 base from V and 2 bases from J, with 8 bases between. The CDR3 has 13 residues.

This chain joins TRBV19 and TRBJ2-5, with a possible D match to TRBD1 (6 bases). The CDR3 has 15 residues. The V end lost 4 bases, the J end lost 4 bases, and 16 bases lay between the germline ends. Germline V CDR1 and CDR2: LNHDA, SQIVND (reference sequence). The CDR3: CASSSLTGESETQYF. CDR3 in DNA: TGTGCCAGTAGTAGTTTGACAGGTGAATCAGAGACCCAGTACTTC.

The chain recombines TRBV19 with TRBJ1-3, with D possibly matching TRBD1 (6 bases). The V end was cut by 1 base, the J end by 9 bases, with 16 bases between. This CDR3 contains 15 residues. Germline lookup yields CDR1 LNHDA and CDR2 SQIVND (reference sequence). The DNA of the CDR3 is TGTGCCAGTAGTATAGGGTCCAGGGGCTCCGGCACCATATATTTT. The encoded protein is CASSIGSRGSGTIYF. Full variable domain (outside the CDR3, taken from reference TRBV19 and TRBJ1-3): DGGITQSPKYLFRKEGQNVTLSCEQNLNHDAMYWYRQDPGQGLRLIYYSQIVNDFQKGDIAEGYSVSREKKESFPLTVTSAQKNPTAFYLCASSIGSRGSGTIYFGEGSWLTVV.

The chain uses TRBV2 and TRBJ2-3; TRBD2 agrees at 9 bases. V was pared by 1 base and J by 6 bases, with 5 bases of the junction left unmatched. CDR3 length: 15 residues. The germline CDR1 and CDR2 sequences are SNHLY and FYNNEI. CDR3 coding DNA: TGTGCCAGCAGTGAAGGGGGACTAGCTGCGGATACGCAGTATTTT. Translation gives CASSEGGLAADTQYF.

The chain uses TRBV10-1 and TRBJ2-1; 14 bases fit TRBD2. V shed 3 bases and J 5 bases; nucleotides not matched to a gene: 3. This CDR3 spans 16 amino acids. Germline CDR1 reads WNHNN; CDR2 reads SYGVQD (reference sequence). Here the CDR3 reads CASSDVGLAGDNEQFF. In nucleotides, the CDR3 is TGCGCCAGCAGTGATGTGGGACTAGCGGGAGACAATGAGCAGTTCTTC.

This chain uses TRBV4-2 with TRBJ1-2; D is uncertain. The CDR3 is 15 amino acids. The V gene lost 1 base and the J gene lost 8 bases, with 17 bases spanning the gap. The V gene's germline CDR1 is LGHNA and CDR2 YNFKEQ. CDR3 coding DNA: TGTGCCAGCAGCCAAGTCTGGGAGAGGGCCGGCGGCTACACCTTC. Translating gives CASSQVWERAGGYTF.

The CDR3 sequence is CASSPKATTGRYGYTF. The CDR3 DNA is TGTGCCAGCAGCCCAAAGGCGACTACAGGCAGGTATGGCTACACCTTC. The chain links TRBV21-1 to TRBJ1-2. TRBV21-1 counts as a pseudogene. This CDR3 region has 16 residues.

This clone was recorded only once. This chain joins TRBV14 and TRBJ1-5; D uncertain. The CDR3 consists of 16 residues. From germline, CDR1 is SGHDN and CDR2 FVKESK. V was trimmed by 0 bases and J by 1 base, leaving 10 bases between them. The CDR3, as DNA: TGTGCCAGCAGCCAAGATCTGTGGCTAAGCAATCAGCCCCAGCATTTT. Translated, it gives CASSQDLWLSNQPQHF.

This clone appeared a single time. This CDR3 reads CASRGQGLEQYV. Here the CDR3 DNA reads TGTGCCAGCAGGGGACAGGGGCTCGAGCAGTACGTC. This chain uses TRBV12-3 or TRBV12-4 with TRBJ2-7; TRBD1 aligns across 10 bases. Trimming took 6 bases from V and 6 from J; bases not matched to a gene: 2. The CDR3 loop spans 12 amino acids.

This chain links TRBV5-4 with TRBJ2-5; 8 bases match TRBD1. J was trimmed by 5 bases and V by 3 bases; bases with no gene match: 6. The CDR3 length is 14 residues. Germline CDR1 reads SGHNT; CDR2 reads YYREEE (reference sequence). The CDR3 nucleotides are TGTGCCAGCAGCTCCGGACAGGGTGGGGAGACCCAGTACTTC. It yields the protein CASSSGQGGETQYF.